Sequencing of this T cell receptor (beta chain) was carried out in a study of Ad26.COV2.S vaccination and SARS-CoV-2 variants. The V end lost 4 bases, the J end lost 5 bases, and 6 bases lay between the germline ends. The CDR3 consists of 11 residues. From germline, CDR1 is GTSNPN and CDR2 SVGIG (reference sequence). Using immunoSEQ multiplex PCR, the repertoire was profiled, and TCRdb retains in-frame clones only, with some absent. The data contain 180,000 or so clones, around 85% of them singletons. The sequences come from peripheral blood, collected after recovery from COVID-19. The origin of this receptor is a human donor who had recovered from COVID-19. The gene calls are TRBV30 and TRBJ2-1; D remains unclear. CDR3 amino acids: CAWNDNNEQFF. Written as DNA, the CDR3 is TGTGCCTGGAACGACAACAATGAGCAGTTCTTC.